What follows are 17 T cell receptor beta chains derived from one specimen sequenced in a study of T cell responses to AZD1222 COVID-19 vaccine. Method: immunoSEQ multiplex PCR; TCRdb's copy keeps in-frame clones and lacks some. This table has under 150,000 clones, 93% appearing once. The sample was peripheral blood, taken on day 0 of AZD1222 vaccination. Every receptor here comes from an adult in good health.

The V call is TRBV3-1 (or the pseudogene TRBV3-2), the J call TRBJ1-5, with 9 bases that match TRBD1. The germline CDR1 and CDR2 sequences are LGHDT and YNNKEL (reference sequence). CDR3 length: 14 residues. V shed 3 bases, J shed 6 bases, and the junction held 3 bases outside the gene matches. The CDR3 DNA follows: TGTGCCAGCAGCCAGGGACAGGGAGGTCAGCCCCAGCATTTT. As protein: CASSQGQGGQPQHF.

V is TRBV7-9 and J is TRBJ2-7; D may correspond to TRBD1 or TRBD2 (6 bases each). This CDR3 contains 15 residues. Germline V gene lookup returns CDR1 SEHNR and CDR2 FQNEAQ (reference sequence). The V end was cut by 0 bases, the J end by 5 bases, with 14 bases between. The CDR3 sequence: CASSLARGGNHEQYF. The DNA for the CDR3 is TGTGCCAGCAGCTTAGCCAGGGGAGGTAACCACGAGCAGTACTTC.

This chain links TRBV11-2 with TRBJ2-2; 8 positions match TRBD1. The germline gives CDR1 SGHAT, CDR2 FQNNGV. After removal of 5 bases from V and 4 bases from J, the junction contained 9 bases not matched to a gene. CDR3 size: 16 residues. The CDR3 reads CASSLSWTGTTGELFF. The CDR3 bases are TGTGCCAGCAGCCTCTCCTGGACAGGGACCACCGGGGAGCTGTTTTTT.

In nucleotides, the CDR3 is TGTGCCACCAGTGATTTGCCCCCGAACACTGAAGCTTTCTTT. This translates into CATSDLPPNTEAFF. V is TRBV24-1 and J is TRBJ1-1, with D uncertain. Germline CDR1 reads KGHDR; CDR2 reads SFDVKD. The V gene lost 0 bases and the J gene lost 1 base, with 5 bases spanning the gap. The length of the CDR3 is 14 residues.

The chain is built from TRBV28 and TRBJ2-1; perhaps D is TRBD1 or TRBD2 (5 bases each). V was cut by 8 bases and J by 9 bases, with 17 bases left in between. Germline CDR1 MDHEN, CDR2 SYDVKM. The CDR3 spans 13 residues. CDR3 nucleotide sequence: TGTGCCAGCGGTAACGGAGAGGGGACTGAGCAGTTCTTC. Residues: CASGNGEGTEQFF.

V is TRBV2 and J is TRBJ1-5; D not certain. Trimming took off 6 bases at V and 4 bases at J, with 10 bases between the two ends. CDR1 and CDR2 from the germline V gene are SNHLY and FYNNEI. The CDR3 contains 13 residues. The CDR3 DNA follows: TGTGCCAGCAGCAACGAAGGGAATCAGCCCCAGCATTTT. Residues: CASSNEGNQPQHF.

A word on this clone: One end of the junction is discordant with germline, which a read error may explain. CDR3 in amino acids: CASTLRDRAEFGNTEAFF. As DNA, the CDR3 is TGTGCCAGCACTTTACGGGACAGGGCCGAGTTCGGTAACACTGAAGCTTTCTTT. The V and J genes are TRBV28 and TRBJ1-1; TRBD1 matches at 9 bases. The length of the CDR3 is 18 residues. Germline V gene sequence: CDR1 MDHEN, CDR2 SYDVKM.

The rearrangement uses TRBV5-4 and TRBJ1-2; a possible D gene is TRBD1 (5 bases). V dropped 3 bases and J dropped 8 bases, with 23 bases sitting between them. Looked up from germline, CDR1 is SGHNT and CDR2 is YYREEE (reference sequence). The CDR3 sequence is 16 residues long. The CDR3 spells CASSSAPGLSAPGYTF. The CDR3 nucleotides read TGTGCCAGCAGCTCAGCCCCGGGACTATCTGCGCCGGGCTACACCTTC.

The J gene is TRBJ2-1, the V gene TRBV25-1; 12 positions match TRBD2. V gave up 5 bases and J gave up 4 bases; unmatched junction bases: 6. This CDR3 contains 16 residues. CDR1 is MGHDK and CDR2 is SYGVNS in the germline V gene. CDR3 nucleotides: TGTGCCAGCAGTCCGGGGGGGACTAGCGGGTACAATGAGCAGTTCTTC. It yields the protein CASSPGGTSGYNEQFF.

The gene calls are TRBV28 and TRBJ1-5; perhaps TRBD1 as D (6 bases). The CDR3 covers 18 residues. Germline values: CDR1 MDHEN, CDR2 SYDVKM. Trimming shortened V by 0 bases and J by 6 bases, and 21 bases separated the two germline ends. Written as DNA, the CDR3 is TGTGCCAGCAGTTTATGGAGGGGGAGAGGGCGAAGAGGTCAGCCCCAGCATTTT. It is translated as CASSLWRGRGRRGQPQHF. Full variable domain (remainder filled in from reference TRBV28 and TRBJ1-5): DVKVTQSSRYLVKRTGEKVFLECVQDMDHENMFWYRQDPGLGLRLIYFSYDVKMKEKGDIPEGYSVSREKKERFSLILESASTNQTSMYLCASSLWRGRGRRGQPQHFGDGTRLSIL.

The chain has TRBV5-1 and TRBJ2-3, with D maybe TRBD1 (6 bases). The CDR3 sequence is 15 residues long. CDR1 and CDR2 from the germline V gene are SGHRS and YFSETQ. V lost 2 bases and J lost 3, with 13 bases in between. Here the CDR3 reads CASSLQGIRTDTQYF. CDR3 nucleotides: TGCGCCAGCAGCTTACAGGGTATTAGGACAGATACGCAGTATTTT.

The CDR3 DNA reads TGTGCCTCCCGGGACAGCCAAGAGACCCAGTACTTC. Protein: CASRDSQETQYF. The chain carries TRBV10-3 and TRBJ2-5, with 7 bases aligning to TRBD1. The CDR3 loop spans 12 amino acids. With V trimmed by 11 bases and J by 1 base, 4 bases remained unmatched. Germline V gives CDR1 ENHRY, CDR2 SYGVKD.

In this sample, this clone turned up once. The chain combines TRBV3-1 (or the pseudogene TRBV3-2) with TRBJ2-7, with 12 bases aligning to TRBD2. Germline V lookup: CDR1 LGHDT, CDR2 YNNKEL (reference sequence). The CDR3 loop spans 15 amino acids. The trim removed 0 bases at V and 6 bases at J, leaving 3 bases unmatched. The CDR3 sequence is CASSQEASGRGEQYF. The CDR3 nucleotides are TGTGCCAGCAGCCAAGAGGCTAGCGGGAGGGGCGAGCAGTACTTC.

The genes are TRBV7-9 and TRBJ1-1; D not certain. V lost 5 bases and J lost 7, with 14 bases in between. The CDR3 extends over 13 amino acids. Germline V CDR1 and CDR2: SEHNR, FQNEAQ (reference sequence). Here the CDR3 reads CASSQSPIFEAFF. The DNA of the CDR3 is TGTGCCAGCAGCCAATCCCCAATCTTTGAAGCTTTCTTT. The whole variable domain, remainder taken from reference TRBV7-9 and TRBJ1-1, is DTGVSQNPRHKITKRGQNVTFRCDPISEHNRLYWYRQTLGQGPEFLTYFQNEAQLEKSRLLSDRFSAERPKGSFSTLEIQRTEQGDSAMYLCASSQSPIFEAFFGQGTRLTVV.

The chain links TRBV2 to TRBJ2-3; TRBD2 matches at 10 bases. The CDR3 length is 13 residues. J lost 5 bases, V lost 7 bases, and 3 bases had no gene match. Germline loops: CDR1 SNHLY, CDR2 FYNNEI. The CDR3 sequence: CASNRLAGDTQYF. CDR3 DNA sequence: TGTGCCAGCAACCGACTAGCGGGAGATACGCAGTATTTT.

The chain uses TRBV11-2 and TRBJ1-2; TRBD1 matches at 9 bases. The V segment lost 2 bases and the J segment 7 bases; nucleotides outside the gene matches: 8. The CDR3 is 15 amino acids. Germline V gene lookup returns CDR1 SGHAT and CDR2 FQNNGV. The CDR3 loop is CASSLRTGGAGGYTF. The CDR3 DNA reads TGTGCCAGCAGCTTAAGAACAGGGGGCGCGGGTGGCTACACCTTC.

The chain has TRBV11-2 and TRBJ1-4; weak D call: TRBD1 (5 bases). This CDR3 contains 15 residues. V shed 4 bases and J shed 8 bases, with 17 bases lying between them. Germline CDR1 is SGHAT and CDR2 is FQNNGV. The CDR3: CASSSGGGEGEKLFF. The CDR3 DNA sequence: TGTGCCAGCAGCTCGGGGGGAGGGGAAGGCGAAAAACTGTTTTTT.